These 31 T cell receptor beta chains were sequenced from one sample in a study of post-analysis software for immune sequencing data. Study-wide findings and caveats: In patients, TRBV5-6, TRBV5-1 and TRBV20-1 belonged to four or five TRBV segments found more frequently than in controls.

TCR beta cDNA libraries included unique molecular identifiers. TCRdb re-derived calls from the PCR reads in MiXCR, one entry per CDR3 protein. Counted here are about 800,000 distinct CDR3 sequences, 30% occurring once; the ten biggest clones make up around 0.56%. These receptors' targets are unknown. Sample: blood. The receptors shown here come from a girl aged 10-17 years with multiple sclerosis.

This clonotype has a single count. The junction departs from germline at one end; a sequencing error may be responsible. The chain has TRBV7-7 and TRBJ2-5; 9 bases map to TRBD2. The CDR3 runs 18 residues. The V gene's germline CDR1 is SSHAT and CDR2 FNYEAQ (reference sequence). The CDR3 region is CASSLGLAGIPYQETQYF. Here the CDR3 DNA reads TGTGCTAGCAGCTTAGGCCTAGCGGGGATCCCGTACCAAGAGACCCAGTACTTC.

The CDR3 reads CASSRQGNQETQYF. The DNA for the CDR3 is TGTGCCAGCAGTCGGCAGGGGAACCAAGAGACCCAGTACTTC. This chain links TRBV2 with TRBJ2-5, with D possibly TRBD1 on 6 matching bases. Trimming stripped 5 bases from V and 0 bases from J, with 10 bases between. Per germline, CDR1 SNHLY and CDR2 FYNNEI. The CDR3 has 14 amino acids.

This clonotype was counted between two and nine times. The chain employs TRBV9 and TRBJ2-7; 7 nucleotides agree with TRBD2. J was trimmed by 6 bases and V by 7 bases; bases with no gene match: 4. The CDR3 length is 11 residues. CDR1 is SGDLS and CDR2 is YYNGEE in the germline V gene. The CDR3 loop reads CASERGGEQYF. The CDR3 DNA is TGTGCCAGCGAGCGGGGAGGCGAGCAGTACTTC.

This clonotype was seen a handful of times. The rearrangement links TRBV7-6 to TRBJ1-4; TRBD1 is a possible D gene (5 bases). The CDR3 sequence is 15 residues long. V lost 5 bases and J lost 0, with 10 bases in between. The germline gives CDR1 SGHVS, CDR2 FNYEAQ. CDR3: CASSPTVSTNEKLFF. CDR3 DNA sequence: TGTGCCAGCAGCCCGACAGTATCAACTAATGAAAAACTGTTTTTT.

The J gene is TRBJ2-6, the V gene TRBV6-1; 7 nucleotides align to TRBD1. This CDR3 has 17 amino acids. CDR1 is MNHNS, CDR2 SASEGT, per germline. After removal of 8 bases from V and 0 bases from J, the junction contained 10 bases not matched to a gene. The CDR3 region is CASRRSGQPSGANVLTF. The CDR3 bases are TGTGCCAGCCGACGCTCGGGACAGCCCTCTGGGGCCAACGTCCTGACTTTC.

In its sample, this clonotype was seen a few times. The chain employs TRBV5-1 and TRBJ2-2, with 11 nucleotides matching TRBD2. The CDR3 is 16 amino acids. Per the germline V gene, CDR1 is SGHRS and CDR2 is YFSETQ. Trimming removed 4 bases from V and 2 bases from J; junction bases left unmatched: 4. As DNA, the CDR3 is TGCGCCAGCAGCGGTCTAGCGGGGGGTAACACCGGGGAGCTGTTTTTT. This sequence encodes CASSGLAGGNTGELFF.

The gene calls are TRBV5-4 and TRBJ2-3, with TRBD2 matching 13 bases. V was clipped by 4 bases and J by 2 bases; unmatched bases: 7. CDR3 length: 17 residues. Germline-derived CDR1 and CDR2 are SGHNT and YYREEE (reference sequence). The CDR3 spells CASSEGGLAGITDTQYF. The CDR3 nucleotides read TGTGCCAGCAGCGAGGGGGGACTAGCGGGGATCACAGATACGCAGTATTTT. Full variable domain (missing parts from reference TRBV5-4 and TRBJ2-3): ETGVTQSPTHLIKTRGQQVTLRCSSQSGHNTVSWYQQALGQGPQFIFQYYREEENGRGNFPPRFSGLQFPNYSSELNVNALELDDSALYLCASSEGGLAGITDTQYFGPGTRLTVL.

This chain connects TRBV6-5 to TRBJ2-7, with D unclear. This CDR3 has 15 residues. Trimming left V 2 bases short and J 0 bases short, with 11 bases between. The V gene's germline CDR1 is MNHEY and CDR2 SVGAGI. The DNA of the CDR3 is TGTGCCAGCAGTTACGGGAACCCGAGCTCCTACGAGCAGTACTTC. It yields the protein CASSYGNPSSYEQYF.

The chain is built from TRBV5-1 and TRBJ2-5; the D is unclear. V was pared by 4 bases and J by 5 bases, with 18 bases between. The CDR3 spans 15 residues. Germline V CDR1 and CDR2: SGHRS, YFSETQ. The CDR3: CASSPAQVSSETQYF. In nucleotides, the CDR3 is TGCGCCAGCAGCCCCGCGCAGGTCTCTTCGGAGACCCAGTACTTC.

This clonotype has only a few counts. The chain links TRBV29-1 to TRBJ2-7; D gene ambiguous. V was clipped by 7 bases and J by 1 base, with 17 bases between them. Germline assignment: CDR1 SQVTM and CDR2 ANQGSEA. This CDR3 is 14 amino acids long. This chain's CDR3 is CSARRQAPSYEQYF. CDR3 DNA: TGCAGCGCTCGCCGACAAGCGCCTTCCTACGAGCAGTACTTC.

The V gene is TRBV6-2 or TRBV6-3, the J gene TRBJ1-5; a weak D match, TRBD1 (6 bases). Deletions cut 4 bases from V and 7 bases from J, with 14 bases between. The germline V gene has CDR1 MNHEY and CDR2 SVGEGT. This CDR3 spans 14 amino acids. The DNA for the CDR3 is TGTGCCAGCAGTTGGGCAGGGGAAGAACAGCCCCAGCATTTT. Its translation: CASSWAGEEQPQHF.

The rearrangement joins TRBV20-1 to TRBJ1-6, with no clear D. The V end was cut by 7 bases, the J end by 9 bases, with 13 bases between. This CDR3 comprises 12 residues. Germline CDR1 is DFQATT and CDR2 is SNEGSKA (reference sequence). The CDR3 sequence: CSGRCFSSPLHF. CDR3 nucleotides: TGCAGTGGGAGATGTTTTTCTTCACCCCTCCACTTT.

This clonotype was observed a handful of times. The CDR3 bases are TGTGCCAGCAGTTACGGTTCGGGCCCTCAAGAGACCCAGTACTTC. It is translated as CASSYGSGPQETQYF. The chain employs TRBV6-6 and TRBJ2-5; D is ambiguous. Per the germline V gene, CDR1 is MNHNY and CDR2 is SVGAGI (reference sequence). V was trimmed by 2 bases and J by 2 bases, leaving 12 bases between them. The CDR3 has 15 residues.

In this sample, this clonotype turned up a few times. This chain connects TRBV2 to TRBJ2-3; a weak D match, TRBD2 (5 bases). Germline V gene sequence: CDR1 SNHLY, CDR2 FYNNEI. Trimming stripped 4 bases from V and 6 bases from J, with 14 bases between. The CDR3 loop spans 14 amino acids. The CDR3 here is CASSVGPPGDTQYF. CDR3 DNA sequence: TGTGCCAGCAGTGTGGGCCCCCCGGGGGATACGCAGTATTTT. The full variable domain, completed using reference TRBV2 and TRBJ2-3, is EPEVTQTPSHQVTQMGQEVILRCVPISNHLYFYWYRQILGQKVEFLVSFYNNEISEKSEIFDDQFSVERPDGSNFTLKIRSTKLEDSAMYFCASSVGPPGDTQYFGPGTRLTVL.

As to this clonotype: Relative to the germline gene, one junction end is altered; a read error may explain this. V gene TRBV6-2 or TRBV6-3 combines with J gene TRBJ2-7; TRBD1 aligns across 7 bases. Germline V gives CDR1 MNHEY, CDR2 SVGEGT. CDR3 length: 15 amino acids. The CDR3 sequence: CASSYGTAGPYGQYF. The CDR3 coding sequence is TGTGCCAGCAGTTACGGGACAGCAGGTCCCTACGGGCAGTACTTC.

V is TRBV2 and J is TRBJ2-5; D may be TRBD2 (5 bases). Trimming removed 10 bases from V and 13 bases from J, with 19 bases in between. Germline assignment: CDR1 SNHLY and CDR2 FYNNEI. The CDR3 consists of 11 residues. The CDR3 protein is CANTDEGSWYF. The CDR3 nucleotides read TGTGCCAATACCGACGAGGGATCATGGTACTTC. Full variable domain (missing parts from reference TRBV2 and TRBJ2-5): EPEVTQTPSHQVTQMGQEVILRCVPISNHLYFYWYRQILGQKVEFLVSFYNNEISEKSEIFDDQFSVERPDGSNFTLKIRSTKLEDSAMYFCANTDEGSWYFGPGTRLLVL.

This clonotype was counted only a few times. This chain joins TRBV6-1 and TRBJ2-1; D remains unclear. V lost 6 bases, J lost 0 bases, and 18 bases lay in between. Germline V lookup: CDR1 MNHNS, CDR2 SASEGT. The length of the CDR3 is 17 residues. The DNA for the CDR3 is TGTGCCAGCAGGGCAGTTCGTAGAAGGGTCTCCTACAATGAGCAGTTCTTC. It yields the protein CASRAVRRRVSYNEQFF.

The rearrangement links TRBV7-2 to TRBJ2-5, with no clear D. V was trimmed by 1 base and J by 1 base, leaving 13 bases between them. CDR1 is SGHTA and CDR2 is FQGNSA in the germline V gene. There are 16 residues in the CDR3. The CDR3 nucleotides read TGTGCCAGCAGCTTAGGACCAGCGAAGGCCCAAGAGACCCAGTACTTC. Its protein is CASSLGPAKAQETQYF.

In this sample, this clonotype turned up a few times. J is TRBJ2-4 and V is TRBV7-2; 9 nucleotides agree with TRBD2. The CDR3 totals 14 residues. V lost 5 bases, J lost 7 bases, and 6 bases stayed unmatched. Germline V CDR1 and CDR2: SGHTA, FQGNSA. CDR3 nucleotides: TGTGCCAGCAGCCCCGGACTAGCGCAGAACATTCAGTACTTC. Protein sequence: CASSPGLAQNIQYF.

The CDR3 sequence: CSARRDVGNSEQFF. The CDR3, as DNA: TGCAGTGCTAGAAGGGACGTTGGGAATAGTGAGCAGTTCTTC. The chain combines TRBV20-1 with TRBJ2-1; D tentatively reads TRBD1 or TRBD2 (5 bases each). The germline gives CDR1 DFQATT, CDR2 SNEGSKA (reference sequence). Trimming shortened V by 2 bases and J by 9 bases, and 17 bases separated the two germline ends. The length of the CDR3 is 14 residues.

The chain couples TRBV15 to TRBJ2-1; 8 bases fit TRBD1. CDR3 length: 15 amino acids. V lost 7 bases and J lost 8; bases outside the gene matches: 13. Germline loops: CDR1 LNHNV, CDR2 YYDKDF (reference sequence). This chain's CDR3 is CATNTRQGARDEQFF. In DNA, the CDR3 is TGTGCCACCAACACCCGGCAGGGGGCTAGAGATGAGCAGTTCTTC.

The table lists this clonotype with a few counts. The chain is built from TRBV18 and TRBJ2-7; D ambiguous. This CDR3 contains 13 residues. Germline CDR1 KGHSH, CDR2 LQKENI. The V gene lost 3 bases and the J gene lost 2 bases, with 8 bases spanning the gap. The CDR3 coding sequence is TGTGCCAGCTCACCGAATTACGCCTACGAGCAGTACTTC. Translating it yields CASSPNYAYEQYF. The variable domain in full, completed from reference TRBV18 and TRBJ2-7, reads NAGVMQNPRHLVRRRGQEARLRCSPMKGHSHVYWYRQLPEEGLKFMVYLQKENIIDESGMPKERFSAEFPKEGPSILRIQQVVRGDSAAYFCASSPNYAYEQYFGPGTRLTVT.

This chain's CDR3 is CASSSASSGTYEQYF. The CDR3 nucleotides read TGCGCCAGCAGCTCGGCAAGTAGCGGCACCTACGAGCAGTACTTC. The chain has TRBV5-1 and TRBJ2-7; tentatively, D is TRBD2 (6 bases). Germline-derived CDR1 and CDR2 are SGHRS and YFSETQ. The CDR3 is 15 residues long. V was cut by 3 bases and J by 2 bases, with 15 bases left in between.

Regarding this clonotype: Mismatch with germline at one junction end may stem from a read error. The chain employs TRBV29-1 and TRBJ2-1; TRBD1 agrees at 9 bases. This CDR3 is 14 amino acids long. CDR1 is SQVTM, CDR2 ANQGSEA, per germline. CDR3 sequence: CNVLGQGRGYEQFF. CDR3 nucleotide sequence: TGCAACGTTCTCGGACAGGGGAGAGGGTATGAGCAGTTCTTC.

This clonotype was detected many times. This chain joins TRBV7-2 and TRBJ2-7; no clear D gene. There are 14 residues in the CDR3. Germline loops: CDR1 SGHTA, CDR2 FQGNSA. Trimming stripped 2 bases from V and 2 bases from J, with 10 bases between. DNA for the CDR3: TGTGCCAGCAGCTTAATAGGCGGAACCTACGAGCAGTACTTC. It encodes CASSLIGGTYEQYF.

The CDR3: CSVESGYEQYF. The CDR3 region has the DNA TGCAGCGTTGAATCGGGCTACGAGCAGTACTTC. V usage is TRBV29-1 and J usage is TRBJ2-7; no clear D gene. This CDR3 comprises 11 residues. CDR1 is SQVTM, CDR2 ANQGSEA, per germline. Trimming stripped 2 bases from V and 3 bases from J, with 5 bases between.

This chain uses TRBV15 with TRBJ2-7; D gene ambiguous. V lost 0 bases and J lost 5, with 11 bases in between. Germline CDR1 reads LNHNV; CDR2 reads YYDKDF (reference sequence). The CDR3 has 14 amino acids. This CDR3 is CATSRDRWLNEQYF. Here the CDR3 DNA reads TGTGCCACCAGCAGAGATCGGTGGCTTAACGAGCAGTACTTC.

The chain employs TRBV5-1 and TRBJ1-5; D is undetermined. Trimming removed 0 bases from V and 3 bases from J, with 7 bases in between. Germline V gene data show CDR1 as SGHRS and CDR2 as YFSETQ. The CDR3 has 14 amino acids. The CDR3 sequence: CASSLGLPNQPQHF. CDR3 sequence (DNA): TGCGCCAGCAGCTTGGGGCTGCCCAATCAGCCCCAGCATTTT.

A single count supports this clonotype. At one end, the junction sequence differs from germline, possibly due to a read error. The chain couples TRBV15 to TRBJ2-4; no clear D. The J call is uncertain, as TRBJ2-5 better fits the DNA end. Germline V CDR1 and CDR2: LNHNV, YYDKDF (reference sequence). This CDR3 comprises 14 residues. The DNA of the CDR3 is TGTGCCGCCAGCAGAGATTCAGCCCAAGAGACCCAGTACTTC. Protein sequence: CAASRDSAQETQYF.

This clonotype was seen only a few times. This chain connects TRBV6-6 to TRBJ2-1; D is perhaps TRBD2 (6 bases). The V gene lost 5 bases and the J gene lost 13 bases, with 21 bases spanning the gap. The CDR3 spans 14 residues. Germline V gene sequence: CDR1 MNHNY, CDR2 SVGAGI (reference sequence). The CDR3: CASSPRGLTIFQFF. The DNA of the CDR3 is TGTGCCAGCAGTCCCCGGGGACTCACTATCTTTCAGTTCTTC.

This clonotype was counted a few times. The chain has TRBV12-3 or TRBV12-4 and TRBJ1-5, with D hard to call. The germline V and J ends were trimmed by 3 bases and 7 bases, with 13 bases remaining between them. This CDR3 contains 14 residues. CDR3 nucleotides: TGTGCCAGCAGTTTGGGTCAGGACGCCCAGCCCCAGCATTTT. It translates to CASSLGQDAQPQHF.